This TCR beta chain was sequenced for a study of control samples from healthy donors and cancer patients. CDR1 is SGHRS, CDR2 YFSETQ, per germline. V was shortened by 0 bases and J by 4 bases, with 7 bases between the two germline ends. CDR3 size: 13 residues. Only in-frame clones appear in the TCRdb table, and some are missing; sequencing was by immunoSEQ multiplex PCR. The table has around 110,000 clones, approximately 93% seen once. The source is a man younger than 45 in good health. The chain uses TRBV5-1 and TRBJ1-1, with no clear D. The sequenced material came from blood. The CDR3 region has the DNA TGCGCCAGCAGCTTGGACCGAACCACTGAAGCTTTCTTT. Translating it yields CASSLDRTTEAFF. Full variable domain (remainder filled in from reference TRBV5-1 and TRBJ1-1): KAGVTQTPRYLIKTRGQQVTLSCSPISGHRSVSWYQQTPGQGLQFLFEYFSETQRNKGNFPGRFSGRQFSNSRSEMNVSTLELGDSALYLCASSLDRTTEAFFGQGTRLTVV.